This T cell receptor beta chain was identified during a study of T cell responses to AZD1222 COVID-19 vaccine. On this clone: What it binds is unknown.

Only in-frame clones appear in the TCRdb table, and some are missing; sequencing was by immunoSEQ multiplex PCR. The sample has 120,000 or so clones, around 91% seen once. Study results and limitations: Just a handful of AZD1222 recipients were seropositive at baseline. Donors were chiefly white British, with a greater number of females, and clonal diversity was perhaps underestimated.

The CDR3 spans 15 residues. Germline CDR1 is SGDLS and CDR2 is YYNGEE. With V trimmed by 3 bases and J by 5 bases, 7 bases remained unmatched. The specimen comprised peripheral blood, sampled on day 0 of MenACWY control vaccination. The sequence was collected from an adult in good health. V usage is TRBV9 and J usage is TRBJ1-2, with 10 bases that match TRBD1. CDR3 in amino acids: CASSGAGTGVYGYTF. The CDR3 DNA is TGTGCCAGCAGCGGCGCCGGGACAGGGGTGTATGGCTACACCTTC.